This is a list of T cell receptor beta chains from one sample in a study of shared clonotypes between healthy human individuals. Generated by immunoSEQ multiplex PCR, the TCRdb table keeps only in-frame clones and is missing some. The profile shows about 670,000 clones, 72% of them singletons. The specimen sequenced was memory CD4+ T cells sorted from blood. The receptors shown here come from a woman aged 25-40 years in good health. The CDR3 runs from the conserved cysteine through the conserved F or W.

TRBJ2-2	TRBV6-4	CASMASAHANTGELFF
TRBJ2-7	TRBV5-1	CASSWETGTKLEQYF
TRBJ2-7	TRBV7-2	CASSYRRNSYEQYF
TRBJ2-2	TRBV6-6	CASSYPGTLDTGELFF
TRBJ1-5	TRBV19	CASSSGRMLANQPQHF
TRBJ2-3	TRBV2	CASSLAGGPDTQYF
TRBJ2-4	TRBV5-6	CASSLTWDNTIAKNIQYF
TRBJ2-2	TRBV10-3	CASQGANTGELFF
TRBJ2-2	TRBV18	CASSPLLAGELNTGELFF
TRBJ1-4	TRBV7-9	CASSPTGTGDKKLFF
TRBJ1-1	TRBV29-1	CSVAPGARMNTEAFF
TRBJ2-2	TRBV18	CASSPSEAGANTGELFF
TRBJ2-1	TRBV5-1	CASQRTPGTIKANEQFF
TRBJ1-2	TRBV19	CASMENYGYTF
TRBJ2-2	TRBV5-1	CASSLSGEYTGELFF
TRBJ2-7	TRBV21-1	CASSKVAMVGPYEQYF